This T cell receptor beta chain was recorded in a study of monozygotic twins with inflammatory bowel disease. Researchers put TCRalpha and TCRbeta cDNA through two nested PCRs lasting around 16 and 10 cycles. One entry per CDR3 protein, without DNA, is what TCRdb gives after re-calling the 5' RACE reads. Its clone listing holds over 200,000 distinct CDR3 sequences. Per the germline V gene, CDR1 is ENHRY and CDR2 is SYGVKD. This CDR3 has 12 amino acids. Study-wide results and limits: It was not supported that a single strong signal or clonotype was associated with IBD. Fewer clonotypes were shared with others by IBD patients than by healthy twins, especially with disease activity.

Of note for this clonotype: Its antigen is undetermined.

The TCR sequence derives from a human donor with ulcerative colitis or Crohn's disease, or a healthy co-twin of an affected twin (not recorded which). Sample: blood. The chain combines TRBV10-3 with TRBJ2-1; TCRdb reports TRBD1, a call that lacks DNA to check it against. The CDR3 sequence is CAISGQGVQVFF.